A selection of T cell receptor beta chains follows, all from one sample in a study of PD-1 blockade in classical Hodgkin lymphoma. Produced via immunoSEQ multiplex PCR; TCRdb's table is partial and in-frame only. In the table there are about 45,000 clones, approximately 72% of which are singletons. The input for sequencing was peripheral blood mononuclear cells (PBMCs), taken before the second cycle of nivolumab. These receptors originate from a human donor with classical Hodgkin lymphoma. The conserved cysteine and the conserved F or W are not part of the CDR3 here. The order of the fields is J gene, V gene, CDR3 protein.

j_gene: TRBJ1-1; v_gene: TRBV19; CDR3aa: ASSLRGQGQGTEAF
j_gene: TRBJ2-1; v_gene: TRBV11-2; CDR3aa: ASSLGLAGAGEQF
j_gene: TRBJ2-2; v_gene: TRBV9; CDR3aa: ASSVERSTGELF
j_gene: TRBJ1-6; v_gene: TRBV18; CDR3aa: ASSPPGGGQEGSPLH
j_gene: TRBJ2-7; v_gene: TRBV6-5; CDR3aa: ASSFGTGTYEQY
j_gene: TRBJ1-2; v_gene: TRBV19; CDR3aa: ASSSYYGYT
j_gene: TRBJ1-1; v_gene: TRBV7-2; CDR3aa: ASALQLGVAEAF
j_gene: TRBJ1-6; v_gene: TRBV4-3; CDR3aa: ASSQDVIYSPLH
j_gene: TRBJ2-5; v_gene: TRBV19; CDR3aa: ASSIDRGSQY
j_gene: TRBJ2-1; v_gene: TRBV7-6; CDR3aa: ASSLEWAGRHGEQF
j_gene: TRBJ1-4; v_gene: TRBV27; CDR3aa: ASSPGPFEKLF
j_gene: TRBJ1-6; v_gene: TRBV6-1; CDR3aa: ASTGAYNSPLH
j_gene: TRBJ1-1; v_gene: TRBV5-6; CDR3aa: ASSLGVRLNTEAF
j_gene: TRBJ2-7; v_gene: TRBV27; CDR3aa: ASSNYYEQY
j_gene: TRBJ2-3; v_gene: TRBV9; CDR3aa: ASSVEASGSHTDTQY
j_gene: TRBJ2-7; v_gene: TRBV27; CDR3aa: ASSLAVGTPVTMRY
j_gene: TRBJ1-1; v_gene: TRBV9; CDR3aa: ASSVKGAEEAF
j_gene: TRBJ1-5; v_gene: TRBV7-7; CDR3aa: ASSLARKNPERDNQPQH
j_gene: TRBJ2-5; v_gene: TRBV11-2; CDR3aa: ASSLDRGTGLGETQY
j_gene: TRBJ2-2; v_gene: TRBV29-1; CDR3aa: SVEDRGRGGRLNGELF
j_gene: TRBJ2-1; v_gene: TRBV4-3; CDR3aa: ASSQDEDTYNEQF
j_gene: TRBJ2-2; v_gene: TRBV4-1; CDR3aa: ASSRPWDRGDTGELF
j_gene: TRBJ1-2; v_gene: TRBV27; CDR3aa: ASTSPGYGYT
j_gene: TRBJ1-4; v_gene: TRBV6-1; CDR3aa: ASSLGTGGYEKLF
j_gene: TRBJ1-4; v_gene: TRBV5-5; CDR3aa: ASSLRDREKLF
j_gene: TRBJ2-2; v_gene: TRBV6-5; CDR3aa: ASSIAGGDTGELF
j_gene: TRBJ1-1; v_gene: TRBV28; CDR3aa: ASSLSLQNTEAF
j_gene: TRBJ1-3; v_gene: TRBV9; CDR3aa: ASSATGTGNTIY
j_gene: TRBJ1-2; v_gene: TRBV13; CDR3aa: ASSLVRGQGQGYT
j_gene: TRBJ2-7; v_gene: TRBV27; CDR3aa: ASSLTSGLFLEQY
j_gene: TRBJ1-1; v_gene: TRBV7-3; CDR3aa: ASSSQGVLGEAF
j_gene: TRBJ2-3; v_gene: TRBV27; CDR3aa: ASSLFPSGSSDTQY
j_gene: TRBJ1-5; v_gene: TRBV4-1; CDR3aa: ASSQESAYQPQH
j_gene: TRBJ2-7; v_gene: TRBV5-3; CDR3aa: ARSLFMDRDHEQY
j_gene: TRBJ1-1; v_gene: TRBV5-1; CDR3aa: ASSSSDRGRLSGTEAF
j_gene: TRBJ2-5; v_gene: TRBV27; CDR3aa: ASSSDRGTQY
j_gene: TRBJ2-7; v_gene: TRBV30; CDR3aa: AWSVTVAAGTYEQY
j_gene: TRBJ2-7; v_gene: TRBV7-7; CDR3aa: ASSLQAHDEQY
j_gene: TRBJ2-3; v_gene: TRBV6-1; CDR3aa: ASSEHGASTDTQY
j_gene: TRBJ1-1; v_gene: TRBV29-1; CDR3aa: SVEDQVTGAQNTEAF
j_gene: TRBJ2-7; v_gene: TRBV6-5; CDR3aa: AASRGHYEQY
j_gene: TRBJ2-7; v_gene: TRBV5-8; CDR3aa: ASSLAYSREQY
j_gene: TRBJ2-5; v_gene: TRBV4-2; CDR3aa: ASSQEGRETQY
j_gene: TRBJ2-1; v_gene: TRBV7-2; CDR3aa: ASSPRGGGGFVYNEQF
j_gene: TRBJ2-1; v_gene: TRBV4-2; CDR3aa: ASSQEEGQYNEQF
j_gene: TRBJ2-2; v_gene: TRBV30; CDR3aa: AWRMAGAPGGELF
j_gene: TRBJ2-1; v_gene: TRBV6-6; CDR3aa: ASSYLANYNEQF
j_gene: TRBJ1-6; v_gene: TRBV9; CDR3aa: ASSLTGVYNSPLH
j_gene: TRBJ2-1; v_gene: TRBV7-2; CDR3aa: ASSLAAGYNEQF
j_gene: TRBJ1-2; v_gene: TRBV7-9; CDR3aa: ASSLVGGIYGYT
j_gene: TRBJ1-5; v_gene: TRBV7-6; CDR3aa: ASSLEQGSNQPQH
j_gene: TRBJ1-2; v_gene: TRBV5-8; CDR3aa: ASSSGGGNYGYT
j_gene: TRBJ2-7; v_gene: TRBV9; CDR3aa: ASSLNRGGYEQY
j_gene: TRBJ1-4; v_gene: TRBV6-5; CDR3aa: ASSYSTGVTNEKLF
j_gene: TRBJ1-2; v_gene: TRBV4-3; CDR3aa: ASSQGVGDSYGYT
j_gene: TRBJ2-7; v_gene: TRBV7-9; CDR3aa: ASSLVTSAGEQY
j_gene: TRBJ2-1; v_gene: TRBV4-2; CDR3aa: ASTSNPITSGINEQF
j_gene: TRBJ1-1; v_gene: TRBV9; CDR3aa: ASSAGVMNTEAF
j_gene: TRBJ1-2; v_gene: TRBV5-1; CDR3aa: ASSADQPGVGYT